This T cell receptor (beta chain) is from a study of T cell changes during pregnancy in multiple sclerosis. The data were produced by immunoSEQ multiplex PCR, yet TCRdb's version contains in-frame clones alone and is incomplete. The sample has tens of thousands of clones; around nine tenths are singletons. The CDR3 consists of 16 residues. Between the trimmed V and J ends, which lost 0 bases and 8 bases, there was a span of 17 bases. Germline-derived CDR1 and CDR2 are LNHDA and SQIVND (reference sequence). Here the sequenced sample was peripheral blood, taken before pregnancy. The V and J genes are TRBV19 and TRBJ2-1, with a possible D match to TRBD1 (6 bases). This TCR came from a female donor with multiple sclerosis, enrolled in a pregnancy study. The CDR3 DNA reads TGTGCCAGTAGTATAGATCAGGGGCCCATCGGCCATGAGCAGTTCTTC. This sequence encodes CASSIDQGPIGHEQFF.